This T cell receptor (beta chain) stems from a study of tissue T cells after allogeneic stem cell transplantation. TCRbeta CDR3 was sequenced at survey depth with template counts. Measured with immunoSEQ multiplex PCR; TCRdb has only the in-frame clones, and not every one. The sample has about 11,000 clones, around two fifths seen once. Study findings and constraints: Alloreactivity or antigen specificity of tissue TCRs was not determined; some clones might be host cells. Across patients, clones rarely overlapped, yet motif clusters were shared tissue-specifically.

The germline V gene encodes CDR1 SNHLY and CDR2 FYNGKV (reference sequence). Trimming pared 4 bases from V and 3 bases from J, leaving 9 bases between. There are 14 residues in the CDR3. Time point reported: mouse harvest day 7 after allogeneic transplant. Each mouse received 10^7 T-cell-depleted marrow cells plus 10^6 splenic CD5+ T cells by tail vein. Tissues came from B6→BALB/c major-mismatch GVHD mice at day 7 or 14. In its sample, this clone was seen a few times. Its antigen remains unknown. Here the gene names and germline are mouse. Read sequence stops 1 residue before the CDR3 end, and the germline J gene provides the missing end.

Sequencing was done on a sample of skin. The receptor's source is a female BALB/c mouse given C57BL/6 T cells with graft-versus-host disease after an allogeneic hematopoietic cell transplant. The rearrangement uses TRBV3 and TRBJ1-4; D might be TRBD1 (6 bases). The CDR3: CASSSGQTNERLFF. Partial CDR3 DNA: TGTGCCAGCAGCTCCGGACAGACCAACGAAAGATTATTT.